These 7 T cell receptor beta chains were sequenced from one sample in a study of OX40 agonist ivuxolimab in advanced cancers. Profiled with immunoSEQ multiplex PCR; TCRdb holds only in-frame clones, not every one. The sample yields 60,000 to 75,000 clones, roughly nine tenths seen once. The sequences come from CD4+ or CD8+ T cells sorted from blood, collected in a trial of the OX40 agonist ivuxolimab. Every receptor here comes from an adult with an advanced solid tumor such as melanoma, head and neck, liver or kidney cancer.

The rearrangement links TRBV27 to TRBJ2-7; D unclear. Germline lookup yields CDR1 MNHEY and CDR2 SMNVEV (reference sequence). Trimming left V 0 bases short and J 0 bases short, with 12 bases between. The CDR3 has 16 amino acids. The CDR3 is CASSLSAGFGSYEQYF. In nucleotides, the CDR3 is TGTGCCAGCAGTTTATCGGCCGGATTCGGCTCCTACGAGCAGTACTTC.

This chain joins TRBV7-2 and TRBJ2-7, with a tentative D call TRBD2 (5 bases). V was cut by 1 base and J by 2 bases, with 12 bases left in between. CDR1 is SGHTA, CDR2 FQGNSA, per germline. The CDR3 consists of 15 residues. The CDR3 protein is CASSLEGGRTYEQYF. The CDR3 coding sequence is TGTGCCAGCAGCTTAGAAGGAGGCAGAACCTACGAGCAGTACTTC.

This clone was seen a single time. The chain employs TRBV5-1 and TRBJ2-2; D perhaps matches TRBD1 (6 bases). Germline V gives CDR1 SGHRS, CDR2 YFSETQ. The length of the CDR3 is 14 residues. Trimming took off 3 bases at V and 6 bases at J, with 12 bases between the two ends. This chain's CDR3 is CASSSMQGSGELFF. The CDR3 DNA reads TGCGCCAGCAGCTCGATGCAGGGGTCCGGGGAGCTGTTTTTT.

The gene calls are TRBV6-6 and TRBJ1-2, with D possibly being TRBD1 (5 bases). The CDR3 sequence is 14 residues long. The V gene's germline CDR1 is MNHNY and CDR2 SVGAGI (reference sequence). V dropped 7 bases and J dropped 4 bases, with 16 bases sitting between them. The CDR3 DNA reads as TGTGCCAGCATTGGCAGGGTTGATAGCTATGGCTACACCTTC. Translating gives CASIGRVDSYGYTF.

The chain employs TRBV18 and TRBJ2-2; 9 bases match TRBD2. With 7 bases clipped from V and 5 bases from J, the junction kept 5 bases outside the gene matches. CDR1 and CDR2 (germline): KGHSH, LQKENI. The CDR3 has 14 amino acids. The CDR3 reads CASFSGRGTGELFF. The CDR3 DNA reads as TGTGCCAGCTTTAGCGGGAGAGGAACCGGGGAGCTGTTTTTT.

The chain carries TRBV9 and TRBJ2-4; 14 nucleotides line up with TRBD2. The germline V gene encodes CDR1 SGDLS and CDR2 YYNGEE. CDR3 size: 16 residues. Unmatched junction bases numbered 4, after V lost 3 bases and J lost 5 bases. In DNA, the CDR3 is TGTGCCAGCAGCGCCAGACTAGCGGGAGGGGAAAACATTCAGTACTTC. It encodes CASSARLAGGENIQYF.

The chain couples TRBV28 to TRBJ2-7; D gene ambiguous. The CDR3 is made up of 14 amino acids. The V end lost 4 bases, the J end lost 0 bases, and 10 bases lay between the germline ends. From germline, CDR1 is MDHEN and CDR2 SYDVKM. The CDR3 nucleotides read TGTGCCAGCAGTTCGCTGGGGTTCTCCTACGAGCAGTACTTC. Residues: CASSSLGFSYEQYF. The full variable domain, with the rest looked up from reference TRBV28 and TRBJ2-7, is DVKVTQSSRYLVKRTGEKVFLECVQDMDHENMFWYRQDPGLGLRLIYFSYDVKMKEKGDIPEGYSVSREKKERFSLILESASTNQTSMYLCASSSLGFSYEQYFGPGTRLTVT.